These 3 T cell receptor beta chains came from one sample sequenced in a study of blood T cell repertoires in COVID-19 (dated by TCRdb to about 2020). The receptor library was made with the immunoSEQ multiplex PCR assay. Held by TCRdb, this immuneACCESS table contains in-frame sequences only and omits some clones. Under half of the omission traces to an unresolved V gene where checked; the cause of the rest is unknown. The sample data list around 70,000 clones, and 88% of these were observed just once. The top ten clonotypes cover roughly 1.9% of the sample. The sequenced sample was peripheral blood. The receptors were gathered from a woman older than 75 with active or convalescent COVID-19.

The chain has TRBV9 and TRBJ1-2; TRBD1 matches at 10 bases. The CDR3 is 17 residues long. V lost 3 bases and J lost 4; bases outside the gene matches: 12. Germline CDR1 and CDR2: SGDLS and YYNGEE. The CDR3 is CASSASPGQGGVYGYTF. As DNA, the CDR3 is TGTGCCAGCAGCGCGAGTCCCGGACAGGGGGGTGTCTATGGCTACACCTTC.

The gene calls are TRBV19 and TRBJ1-5, with a possible D match to TRBD1 (6 bases). Germline loops: CDR1 LNHDA, CDR2 SQIVND (reference sequence). The V end lost 5 bases, the J end lost 6 bases, and 17 bases lay between the germline ends. CDR3 length equals 15 residues. The CDR3 loop is CASSPPGGAAQPQHF. The CDR3 region has the DNA TGTGCCAGTAGTCCTCCGGGGGGGGCTGCTCAGCCCCAGCATTTT.

This clone was counted only a few times. This rearrangement joins TRBV5-1 to TRBJ2-7; D is unclear. The V end lost 0 bases, the J end lost 1 base, and 5 bases lay between the germline ends. The germline V gene has CDR1 SGHRS and CDR2 YFSETQ. The CDR3 length is 13 residues. CDR3 sequence: CASSLVGSYEQYF. DNA for the CDR3: TGCGCCAGCAGCTTGGTCGGGTCCTACGAGCAGTACTTC.